The 32 T cell receptor beta chains in this list originate from one sample, sequenced in a study of OX40 agonist ivuxolimab in advanced cancers. Clones were read by immunoSEQ multiplex PCR, and TCRdb kept only the in-frame ones, dropping some. The data show about 52,000 clones, 90% to 95% seen once. Sequenced here: CD4+ or CD8+ T cells sorted from blood, sampled in a trial of the OX40 agonist ivuxolimab. These receptors were collected from an adult with an advanced solid tumor such as melanoma, head and neck, liver or kidney cancer.

This clone occurred once. The CDR3 sequence: CASNPGHPDYNEQFF. The DNA of the CDR3 is TGTGCCAGCAACCCGGGACATCCGGATTACAATGAGCAGTTCTTC. The rearrangement joins TRBV6-5 to TRBJ2-1, with D perhaps TRBD1 (6 bases). Germline CDR1 MNHEY, CDR2 SVGAGI. CDR3 length: 15 amino acids. The V and J ends lost 7 bases and 4 bases respectively, with 17 bases between them.

This chain links TRBV4-2 with TRBJ1-1; TRBD1 aligns across 7 bases. In germline, CDR1 is LGHNA, CDR2 YNFKEQ. Trimming cost V 0 bases and J 1 base; bases outside gene matches: 8. The CDR3 runs 17 residues. CDR3 nucleotide sequence: TGTGCCAGCAGCCAAGATGGGGCAGGGGGTAGGAACACTGAAGCTTTCTTT. Amino acids: CASSQDGAGGRNTEAFF.

J is TRBJ1-1 and V is TRBV4-3; D is unresolved. This CDR3 contains 13 residues. Trimming pared 5 bases from V and 1 base from J, leaving 8 bases between. Per the germline V gene, CDR1 is LGHNA and CDR2 is YSLEER. The CDR3 DNA follows: TGCGCCAGCAGCGGGCGGAAGAACACTGAAGCTTTCTTT. This codes for CASSGRKNTEAFF.

The chain links TRBV4-1 to TRBJ2-5; possibly TRBD2 for D (7 bases). The DNA end is a closer match to TRBJ2-7, so the J assignment may be wrong. CDR1 MGHRA and CDR2 YSYEKL come from the germline V gene. CDR3 length equals 16 residues. CDR3 loop: CASSQEGGGLNYEQYF. The CDR3 coding sequence is TGCGCCAGCAGCCAAGAGGGCGGGGGCCTTAACTACGAGCAGTACTTC.

The rearrangement uses TRBV9 and TRBJ2-1, with 9 bases aligning to TRBD1. V gave up 3 bases and J gave up 5 bases; unmatched junction bases: 6. Per the germline V gene, CDR1 is SGDLS and CDR2 is YYNGEE. The CDR3 loop spans 15 amino acids. The CDR3 nucleotides are TGTGCCAGCAGCGCCTCGGGACAGGGTAACAATGAGCAGTTCTTC. Translated: CASSASGQGNNEQFF.

The chain combines TRBV5-4 with TRBJ2-5; TRBD1 agrees at 7 bases. CDR3 length: 13 amino acids. Germline-derived CDR1 and CDR2 are SGHNT and YYREEE (reference sequence). The V segment lost 2 bases and the J segment 2 bases; nucleotides outside the gene matches: 0. The CDR3 spells CASSLQGQETQYF. CDR3 bases: TGTGCCAGCAGCTTACAGGGGCAAGAGACCCAGTACTTC. The full variable domain, with the rest looked up from reference TRBV5-4 and TRBJ2-5, is ETGVTQSPTHLIKTRGQQVTLRCSSQSGHNTVSWYQQALGQGPQFIFQYYREEENGRGNFPPRFSGLQFPNYSSELNVNALELDDSALYLCASSLQGQETQYFGPGTRLLVL.

This clone has just one count. The rearrangement links TRBV29-1 to TRBJ2-2, with no clear D. The germline V gene has CDR1 SQVTM and CDR2 ANQGSEA. V was pared by 8 bases and J by 6 bases, with 16 bases between. This CDR3 region has 13 residues. CDR3 loop: CSIWVGIAGELFF. The CDR3 DNA reads TGCAGCATCTGGGTGGGGATCGCCGGGGAGCTGTTTTTT.

The V gene is TRBV7-9, the J gene TRBJ2-2, with 9 bases that match TRBD2. The CDR3 is 16 residues long. Trimming removed 6 bases from V and 1 base from J; junction bases left unmatched: 6. Germline loops: CDR1 SEHNR, CDR2 FQNEAQ (reference sequence). The DNA for the CDR3 is TGTGCCAGCAGTTCAGGTAGCGGGAGGAACACCGGGGAGCTGTTTTTT. It encodes CASSSGSGRNTGELFF.

As regards this clone: One end of the junction fails to match germline, which may point to a read error. V usage is TRBV15 and J usage is TRBJ1-2, with TRBD1 matching over 8 bases. This CDR3 spans 15 amino acids. The V gene's germline CDR1 is LNHNV and CDR2 YYDKDF (reference sequence). CDR3 protein: CATSGDRGTNYGYTF. DNA for the CDR3: TGTGCCACCAGCGGAGACAGGGGTACTAACTATGGCTACACCTTC.

V usage is TRBV5-1 and J usage is TRBJ2-1; unclear D gene. This CDR3 comprises 16 residues. Germline CDR1 SGHRS, CDR2 YFSETQ. V was pared by 0 bases and J by 4 bases, with 14 bases between. CDR3 loop: CASSLDSRVPYNEQFF. The DNA of the CDR3 is TGCGCCAGCAGCTTGGACTCGAGAGTCCCGTACAATGAGCAGTTCTTC. Based on the CDR3 plus reference TRBV5-1 and TRBJ2-1, the full variable domain is KAGVTQTPRYLIKTRGQQVTLSCSPISGHRSVSWYQQTPGQGLQFLFEYFSETQRNKGNFPGRFSGRQFSNSRSEMNVSTLELGDSALYLCASSLDSRVPYNEQFFGPGTRLTVL.

V usage is TRBV7-9 and J usage is TRBJ2-1, with D perhaps matching TRBD1 or TRBD2 (5 bases each). Germline-derived CDR1 and CDR2 are SEHNR and FQNEAQ (reference sequence). V was pared by 0 bases and J by 4 bases, with 10 bases between. The CDR3 is made up of 15 amino acids. Written as DNA, the CDR3 is TGTGCCAGCAGCTTAGCCGGGACCCTATACAATGAGCAGTTCTTC. Translating it yields CASSLAGTLYNEQFF. The whole variable domain, filled in from reference TRBV7-9 and TRBJ2-1, reads DTGVSQNPRHKITKRGQNVTFRCDPISEHNRLYWYRQTLGQGPEFLTYFQNEAQLEKSRLLSDRFSAERPKGSFSTLEIQRTEQGDSAMYLCASSLAGTLYNEQFFGPGTRLTVL.

This sequence joins TRBV28 and TRBJ1-2; perhaps TRBD1 as D (5 bases). CDR3 length: 14 residues. V gave up 4 bases and J gave up 2 bases, with 11 bases separating them. Looked up from germline, CDR1 is MDHEN and CDR2 is SYDVKM. The CDR3 loop reads CASSSFRENYGYTF. The CDR3, as DNA: TGTGCCAGCAGTTCCTTCAGGGAAAACTATGGCTACACCTTC.

V gene TRBV21-1 combines with J gene TRBJ2-1. TRBV21-1 is tagged as a pseudogene. The CDR3 length is 17 residues. The CDR3 protein is CASSMGGGRSSYNEQFF. In DNA, the CDR3 is TGTGCCAGCAGCATGGGTGGGGGTCGGAGCTCCTACAATGAGCAGTTCTTC.

The genes are TRBV28 and TRBJ2-5; D is unclear. The CDR3 length is 13 residues. Germline V lookup: CDR1 MDHEN, CDR2 SYDVKM. V was pared by 4 bases and J by 2 bases, with 8 bases between. CDR3 in DNA: TGTGCCAGCAGTTACGGTATACAAGAGACCCAGTACTTC. Translated: CASSYGIQETQYF. Full variable domain (remainder filled in from reference TRBV28 and TRBJ2-5): DVKVTQSSRYLVKRTGEKVFLECVQDMDHENMFWYRQDPGLGLRLIYFSYDVKMKEKGDIPEGYSVSREKKERFSLILESASTNQTSMYLCASSYGIQETQYFGPGTRLLVL.

CDR3 in DNA: TGCGCCAGCAGCCCTAGCGGGATGCAAGAGACCCAGTACTTC. Protein sequence: CASSPSGMQETQYF. The chain carries TRBV5-1 and TRBJ2-5, with 9 bases matching TRBD2. Germline V CDR1 and CDR2: SGHRS, YFSETQ. The CDR3 totals 14 residues. V gave up 4 bases and J gave up 2 bases; unmatched junction bases: 3. The complete variable domain, with remaining parts taken from reference TRBV5-1 and TRBJ2-5, reads KAGVTQTPRYLIKTRGQQVTLSCSPISGHRSVSWYQQTPGQGLQFLFEYFSETQRNKGNFPGRFSGRQFSNSRSEMNVSTLELGDSALYLCASSPSGMQETQYFGPGTRLLVL.

The chain carries TRBV28 and TRBJ2-2; 7 positions match TRBD1. V gave up 4 bases and J gave up 5 bases; unmatched junction bases: 22. The CDR3 covers 20 residues. In germline, CDR1 is MDHEN, CDR2 SYDVKM. As DNA, the CDR3 is TGTGCCAGCAGTTCGGCCCTTGAGGGGGCCCCCTTCTTACGGACCGGGGAGCTGTTTTTT. Its protein is CASSSALEGAPFLRTGELFF.

The chain is built from TRBV6-5 and TRBJ2-3; D remains ambiguous. From germline, CDR1 is MNHEY and CDR2 SVGAGI. Deletions cut 4 bases from V and 3 bases from J, with 11 bases between. This CDR3 has 14 amino acids. The CDR3 bases are TGTGCCAGCAGTTTAGGGTTTGAGACAGATACGCAGTATTTT. The encoded protein is CASSLGFETDTQYF.

This chain connects TRBV13 to TRBJ2-7, with D possibly called TRBD1 or TRBD2 (5 bases each). V lost 5 bases and J 5 bases, leaving 22 bases between the germline ends. There are 16 residues in the CDR3. CDR1 and CDR2 from the germline V gene are PRHDT and FYEKMQ (reference sequence). CDR3 region: CASSPGDGPRLHEQYF. As DNA, the CDR3 is TGTGCCAGCAGCCCCGGGGACGGCCCGCGGCTCCACGAGCAGTACTTC.

The V call is TRBV2, the J call TRBJ1-3, with TRBD1 matching 7 bases. Trimming removed 8 bases from V and 4 bases from J; junction bases left unmatched: 8. Germline V gene data show CDR1 as SNHLY and CDR2 as FYNNEI. This CDR3 has 14 amino acids. CDR3 sequence (DNA): TGTGCCAGCCTTGACAGGGCCGGCGGAAACACCATATATTTT. It is translated as CASLDRAGGNTIYF.

The V call is TRBV19, the J call TRBJ2-7, with D unresolved. The CDR3 sequence is 14 residues long. The germline V and J ends were trimmed by 6 bases and 1 base, with 13 bases remaining between them. The germline V gene encodes CDR1 LNHDA and CDR2 SQIVND (reference sequence). The CDR3 region has the DNA TGTGCCAGTAGCGCCTCCTTATCGTCCTACGAGCAGTACTTC. It encodes CASSASLSSYEQYF.

This chain uses TRBV28 with TRBJ2-5, with 7 bases matching TRBD1. The CDR3 runs 15 residues. Trimming cost V 8 bases and J 4 bases; bases outside gene matches: 13. Germline V gene lookup returns CDR1 MDHEN and CDR2 SYDVKM. This CDR3 reads CASGDRQGGLETQYF. The CDR3 DNA sequence: TGTGCCAGCGGAGATCGACAGGGTGGTTTAGAGACCCAGTACTTC.

The chain carries TRBV2 and TRBJ2-5; 10 bases match TRBD2. With 8 bases clipped from V and 4 bases from J, the junction kept 7 bases outside the gene matches. CDR3 size: 14 residues. CDR1 and CDR2 from the germline V gene are SNHLY and FYNNEI. As DNA, the CDR3 is TGTGCCAGCGGGAGGCTAGCGGGAGTAGAGACCCAGTACTTC. This encodes CASGRLAGVETQYF.

The V call is TRBV19, the J call TRBJ2-7; TRBD1 agrees at 9 bases. With V trimmed by 7 bases and J by 0 bases, 7 bases remained unmatched. The CDR3 contains 15 residues. Germline CDR1 reads LNHDA; CDR2 reads SQIVND (reference sequence). The CDR3 is CASTPGQGGSYEQYF. CDR3 nucleotides: TGTGCCAGTACCCCGGGACAGGGTGGCTCCTACGAGCAGTACTTC.

This chain links TRBV19 with TRBJ2-1, with 7 positions matching TRBD2. The CDR3 is 16 amino acids. V was clipped by 3 bases and J by 7 bases; unmatched bases: 12. The germline V gene encodes CDR1 LNHDA and CDR2 SQIVND (reference sequence). CDR3 sequence: CASSIRAGRGRNEQFF. The CDR3 DNA follows: TGTGCCAGTAGTATCAGGGCGGGGAGGGGAAGGAATGAGCAGTTCTTC.

This clone was observed once. The chain couples TRBV7-9 to TRBJ1-5; TRBD1 might be the D (6 bases). Germline V lookup: CDR1 SEHNR, CDR2 FQNEAQ (reference sequence). The CDR3 has 19 amino acids. V lost 7 bases, J lost 9 bases, and 34 bases lay in between. The CDR3 nucleotides are TGTGCCAGCATTTTCTACCTTGGTCCGGGCCTAGCCACACAGGGGCCCCAGCATTTT. Translation gives CASIFYLGPGLATQGPQHF.

The V and J genes are TRBV7-8 and TRBJ1-5; 9 nucleotides match TRBD1. The CDR3 contains 16 residues. Germline CDR1 reads SGHVS; CDR2 reads FQNEAQ. The J segment lost 3 bases and the V segment lost 4 bases, leaving 7 bases of the junction unmatched. Here the CDR3 DNA reads TGTGCCAGCAGCTCTACGGGACAGGGATCCAATCAGCCCCAGCATTTT. Amino acid sequence: CASSSTGQGSNQPQHF.

The rearrangement links TRBV5-1 to TRBJ2-3, with 9 positions matching TRBD2. This CDR3 is 15 amino acids long. CDR1 and CDR2 from the germline V gene are SGHRS and YFSETQ. V gave up 0 bases and J gave up 6 bases; unmatched junction bases: 5. CDR3 DNA: TGCGCCAGCAGCTTGGCTAGCGGGATGGGGGATACGCAGTATTTT. This codes for CASSLASGMGDTQYF.

The V gene is TRBV4-1, the J gene TRBJ1-1; D remains ambiguous. This CDR3 spans 14 amino acids. V gave up 1 base and J gave up 2 bases, with 8 bases separating them. Looked up from germline, CDR1 is MGHRA and CDR2 is YSYEKL. CDR3 bases: TGCGCCAGCAGCCAAGCCGGGGTAAACACTGAAGCTTTCTTT. This gives the protein CASSQAGVNTEAFF.

The chain recombines TRBV5-1 with TRBJ2-6; TRBD2 matches at 7 bases. Unmatched junction bases numbered 11, after V lost 4 bases and J lost 4 bases. The CDR3 runs to 17 residues. Germline CDR1 is SGHRS and CDR2 is YFSETQ. The CDR3 reads CASSSQGGSAGANVLTF. The CDR3 coding sequence is TGCGCCAGCAGCAGTCAGGGAGGGTCTGCCGGGGCCAACGTCCTGACTTTC.

The J gene is TRBJ2-1, the V gene TRBV9; weak D call: TRBD2 (6 bases). CDR3 length: 15 residues. The germline CDR1 and CDR2 sequences are SGDLS and YYNGEE. Trimming removed 0 bases at V and 4 bases at J, with 11 bases between. The CDR3 protein is CASSVEGSGYNEQFF. The CDR3 region has the DNA TGTGCCAGCAGCGTAGAAGGTAGCGGATACAATGAGCAGTTCTTC. The full variable domain, rest sourced from reference TRBV9 and TRBJ2-1, is DSGVTQTPKHLITATGQRVTLRCSPRSGDLSVYWYQQSLDQGLQFLIQYYNGEERAKGNILERFSAQQFPDLHSELNLSSLELGDSALYFCASSVEGSGYNEQFFGPGTRLTVL.

V and J are TRBV7-2 and TRBJ2-4; D call uncertain. Trimming took 5 bases from V and 6 from J, leaving 11 bases between them. Germline values: CDR1 SGHTA, CDR2 FQGNSA. CDR3 length: 13 residues. The CDR3 loop is CASSHPRGNIQYF. Here the CDR3 DNA reads TGTGCCAGCAGCCACCCGCGAGGAAACATTCAGTACTTC.

This clone was seen once. One end of the junction varies from germline; a read error may be responsible. The chain is built from TRBV7-7 and TRBJ2-5, with a tentative D call TRBD1 (6 bases). The J call is doubtful: the DNA matches TRBJ2-7 better. This CDR3 is built from 14 residues. Germline CDR1 is SSHAT and CDR2 is FNYEAQ (reference sequence). The CDR3 DNA sequence: TGTGCTAGCAGCCCGTCCGGGACAAACTACGAGCAGTACTTC. Protein product: CASSPSGTNYEQYF.